These T cell receptor beta chains were read from a single sample in a study of blood T cell repertoires in COVID-19. The data were produced by immunoSEQ multiplex PCR, yet TCRdb's version contains in-frame clones alone and is incomplete. The sample yields tens of thousands of clones, around 90% seen once. The material sequenced was peripheral blood. The receptors come from a man in his sixties with acute or convalescent COVID-19. Both conserved end residues are part of each CDR3. D genes are given only for firm matches. Clone size is not always given. Where it is, it says once, few, many or a class for expanded clones.

clone size: .
D gene: TRBD1
V gene: TRBV7-8
J gene: TRBJ1-2
CDR3 protein: CASSSRQGIGGYTF
CDR3 DNA: TGTGCCAGCAGCTCCAGACAGGGTATCGGTGGCTACACCTTC

clone size: .
D gene: TRBD1
V gene: TRBV9
J gene: TRBJ2-2
CDR3 protein: CASSVEVRGPITTGELFF
CDR3 DNA: TGTGCCAGCAGCGTAGAGGTCAGGGGGCCGATTACCACCGGGGAGCTGTTTTTT

clone size: .
D gene: .
V gene: TRBV18
J gene: TRBJ1-1
CDR3 protein: CASSPGRDEAFF
CDR3 DNA: TGTGCCAGCTCACCGGGCAGGGATGAAGCTTTCTTT

clone size: .
D gene: .
V gene: TRBV18
J gene: TRBJ1-6
CDR3 protein: CASSPSGQAGSPLHF
CDR3 DNA: TGTGCCAGCTCACCCTCTGGGCAGGCGGGGTCACCCCTCCACTTT

clone size: .
D gene: .
V gene: TRBV3-1/TRBV3-2
J gene: TRBJ1-6
CDR3 protein: CASSQGGGNSPLHF
CDR3 DNA: TGTGCCAGCAGCCAAGGGGGGGGGAATTCACCCCTCCACTTT

clone size: .
D gene: .
V gene: TRBV7-3
J gene: TRBJ1-6
CDR3 protein: CASSLLGESSPLHF
CDR3 DNA: TGTGCCAGCAGCTTATTAGGGGAATCTTCACCCCTCCACTTT

clone size: .
D gene: TRBD1
V gene: TRBV2
J gene: TRBJ1-5
CDR3 protein: CASSGDRGSGIGNQPQHF
CDR3 DNA: TGTGCCAGCAGTGGGGACAGGGGATCGGGCATAGGCAATCAGCCCCAGCATTTT

clone size: .
D gene: .
V gene: TRBV11-2
J gene: TRBJ2-5
CDR3 protein: CASSLERGRGSAQYF
CDR3 DNA: TGTGCCAGCAGCTTAGAGCGGGGTAGGGGTTCGGCCCAGTACTTC

clone size: .
D gene: TRBD1
V gene: TRBV3-1/TRBV3-2
J gene: TRBJ2-3
CDR3 protein: CASSQLQGVKYF
CDR3 DNA: TGTGCCAGCAGCCAATTACAGGGGGTGAAGTATTTT

clone size: .
D gene: TRBD1
V gene: TRBV2
J gene: TRBJ1-3
CDR3 protein: CASSDYPGQFSGNTIYF
CDR3 DNA: TGTGCCAGCAGTGATTACCCGGGACAGTTTTCTGGAAACACCATATATTTT

clone size: .
D gene: TRBD2
V gene: TRBV9
J gene: TRBJ2-1
CDR3 protein: CASSVSSGGVINEQFF
CDR3 DNA: TGTGCCAGCAGCGTTTCTAGCGGGGGGGTAATCAATGAGCAGTTCTTC

clone size: .
D gene: TRBD2
V gene: TRBV10-2
J gene: TRBJ2-3
CDR3 protein: CASKLAELTDTQYF
CDR3 DNA: TGCGCCAGCAAACTAGCGGAGCTAACAGATACGCAGTATTTT

clone size: .
D gene: TRBD1
V gene: TRBV5-1
J gene: TRBJ2-3
CDR3 protein: CASIKDRGTGTQYF
CDR3 DNA: TGCGCCAGCATCAAAGACAGGGGAACCGGTACGCAGTATTTT

clone size: .
D gene: .
V gene: TRBV4-1
J gene: TRBJ1-5
CDR3 protein: CASSQEGGGGSNQPQHF
CDR3 DNA: TGCGCCAGCAGCCAAGAGGGGGGGGGCGGTAGCAATCAGCCCCAGCATTTT

clone size: once
D gene: TRBD1
V gene: TRBV3-1/TRBV3-2
J gene: TRBJ1-4
CDR3 protein: CASSLWDRDLEKLFF
CDR3 DNA: TGTGCCAGCAGCCTTTGGGACAGGGATTTGGAAAAACTGTTTTTT

clone size: once
D gene: .
V gene: TRBV6-5
J gene: TRBJ1-2
CDR3 protein: CATGTTRVVYGYTF
CDR3 DNA: TGTGCCACCGGAACTACACGGGTCGTCTATGGCTACACCTTC

clone size: .
D gene: TRBD1
V gene: TRBV5-1
J gene: TRBJ1-2
CDR3 protein: CASSASGDRGGYGYTF
CDR3 DNA: TGCGCCAGCAGCGCAAGCGGGGACAGGGGAGGATATGGCTACACCTTC

clone size: .
D gene: .
V gene: TRBV10-3
J gene: TRBJ1-2
CDR3 protein: CAISEQDDYGYTF
CDR3 DNA: TGTGCCATCAGTGAACAGGACGACTATGGCTACACCTTC

clone size: .
D gene: TRBD1
V gene: TRBV18
J gene: TRBJ2-5
CDR3 protein: CASSPLPLGQQETQYF
CDR3 DNA: TGTGCCAGCTCACCACTTCCTTTGGGACAGCAAGAGACCCAGTACTTC

clone size: .
D gene: TRBD1
V gene: TRBV2
J gene: TRBJ1-2
CDR3 protein: CASRPGQGNYGYTF
CDR3 DNA: TGTGCCAGCAGACCCGGACAGGGGAACTATGGCTACACCTTC

clone size: .
D gene: TRBD1
V gene: TRBV12-5
J gene: TRBJ1-4
CDR3 protein: CASGRAGQDNEKLFF
CDR3 DNA: TGTGCTAGTGGTAGAGCGGGACAGGATAATGAAAAACTGTTTTTT

clone size: once
D gene: .
V gene: TRBV7-9
J gene: TRBJ1-6
CDR3 protein: CASRVALDSPLHF
CDR3 DNA: TGTGCCAGCAGAGTAGCCTTGGATTCACCCCTCCACTTT

clone size: .
D gene: .
V gene: TRBV6-5
J gene: TRBJ1-2
CDR3 protein: CASSTTPNYGYTF
CDR3 DNA: TGTGCCAGCAGTACTACACCAAACTATGGCTACACCTTC

clone size: .
D gene: .
V gene: TRBV18
J gene: TRBJ2-6
CDR3 protein: CASSPDSLSGANVLTF
CDR3 DNA: TGTGCCAGCTCACCAGACTCACTCTCTGGGGCCAACGTCCTGACTTTC

clone size: .
D gene: .
V gene: TRBV30
J gene: TRBJ1-6
CDR3 protein: CAWKGVFYNSPLHF
CDR3 DNA: TGTGCCTGGAAAGGGGTTTTCTATAATTCACCCCTCCACTTT

clone size: .
D gene: TRBD1
V gene: TRBV10-2
J gene: TRBJ1-2
CDR3 protein: CASSEDRVDGYTF
CDR3 DNA: TGCGCCAGCAGTGAGGACAGGGTGGATGGCTACACCTTC

clone size: .
D gene: TRBD1
V gene: TRBV5-1
J gene: TRBJ2-5
CDR3 protein: CASSPRTGEETQYF
CDR3 DNA: TGCGCCAGCAGCCCGCGGACAGGGGAAGAGACCCAGTACTTC

clone size: once
D gene: .
V gene: TRBV5-8
J gene: TRBJ2-7
CDR3 protein: CASSLESGFYEQYF
CDR3 DNA: TGTGCCAGCAGCTTGGAGAGCGGCTTCTACGAGCAGTACTTC

clone size: .
D gene: TRBD1
V gene: TRBV11-2
J gene: TRBJ1-1
CDR3 protein: CASSPTGINRETEAFF
CDR3 DNA: TGTGCCAGCAGCCCGACAGGGATCAATCGAGAAACTGAAGCTTTCTTT

clone size: .
D gene: .
V gene: TRBV30
J gene: TRBJ1-1
CDR3 protein: CAWSLGRITEAFF
CDR3 DNA: TGTGCCTGGAGTCTAGGCAGAATAACTGAAGCTTTCTTT

clone size: .
D gene: .
V gene: TRBV6-5
J gene: TRBJ2-3
CDR3 protein: CASRPGQSTDTQYF
CDR3 DNA: TGTGCCAGCAGGCCGGGACAAAGCACAGATACGCAGTATTTT

clone size: .
D gene: TRBD1
V gene: TRBV28
J gene: TRBJ2-1
CDR3 protein: CASSPSFGYRGNEQFF
CDR3 DNA: TGTGCCAGCAGTCCCTCTTTCGGGTACAGGGGTAATGAGCAGTTCTTC

clone size: .
D gene: TRBD1
V gene: TRBV7-8
J gene: TRBJ2-7
CDR3 protein: CASSFSGTGNSYEQYF
CDR3 DNA: TGTGCCAGCAGCTTCTCCGGGACAGGGAACTCCTACGAGCAGTACTTC

clone size: .
D gene: TRBD2
V gene: TRBV24-1
J gene: TRBJ2-4
CDR3 protein: CATSVPLGTSGGENIQYF
CDR3 DNA: TGTGCCACCAGTGTTCCTCTCGGGACTAGCGGGGGGGAAAACATTCAGTACTTC

clone size: few
D gene: .
V gene: TRBV9
J gene: TRBJ1-1
CDR3 protein: CASSPRVLNTEAFF
CDR3 DNA: TGTGCCAGCAGCCCCCGGGTCCTGAACACTGAAGCTTTCTTT

clone size: .
D gene: TRBD1
V gene: TRBV5-6
J gene: TRBJ1-5
CDR3 protein: CASSLGTAYNQPQHF
CDR3 DNA: TGTGCCAGCAGCTTAGGGACAGCATACAATCAGCCCCAGCATTTT